The 26 T cell receptor beta chains below come from one sample, sequenced in a study of untreated major depressive disorder. Clones were read by immunoSEQ multiplex PCR, and TCRdb kept only the in-frame ones, dropping some. Among around 20,000 clones, around 93% were seen once, and the ten largest hold less than 0.4%. Sequenced sample: CD4+ T cells from PBMCs. These receptors were obtained from a man under 40 in good health.

V and J are TRBV5-4 and TRBJ1-4; D gene uncertain. The CDR3 loop spans 15 amino acids. Per the germline V gene, CDR1 is SGHNT and CDR2 is YYREEE (reference sequence). V was cut by 3 bases and J by 5 bases, with 14 bases left in between. The CDR3 DNA is TGTGCCAGCAGCTCAAGAAGTCGCGGGAATGAAAAACTGTTTTTT. This sequence encodes CASSSRSRGNEKLFF.

This sequence joins TRBV11-3 and TRBJ2-1; no clear D. With 1 base removed from V and 2 bases from J, the gap between germline ends came to 3 bases. The CDR3 is 13 amino acids. Germline lookup yields CDR1 SGHNT and CDR2 YENEEA. The CDR3 loop reads CASSLGTYNEQFF. CDR3 coding DNA: TGTGCCAGCAGCTTAGGGACCTACAATGAGCAGTTCTTC.

The J gene is TRBJ1-1, the V gene TRBV4-1; D is perhaps TRBD1 (6 bases). The CDR3 loop spans 16 amino acids. Germline lookup yields CDR1 MGHRA and CDR2 YSYEKL. Between the trimmed V and J ends, which lost 0 bases and 3 bases, there was a span of 14 bases. The CDR3 loop is CASSQDHQGPDTEAFF. CDR3 coding DNA: TGCGCCAGCAGCCAAGATCATCAGGGGCCGGACACTGAAGCTTTCTTT.

The chain carries TRBV9 and TRBJ1-2; no firm D call. CDR1 SGDLS and CDR2 YYNGEE come from the germline V gene. CDR3 length: 12 amino acids. The ends were cut back, 0 bases at V and 6 bases at J, with 6 bases in the middle. CDR3 DNA sequence: TGTGCCAGCAGCGTAGTACAGCATGGCTACACCTTC. As protein: CASSVVQHGYTF.

The genes are TRBV4-3 and TRBJ1-4; TRBD1 agrees at 11 bases. The V segment lost 0 bases and the J segment 7 bases; nucleotides outside the gene matches: 1. This CDR3 has 15 amino acids. Germline CDR1 and CDR2: LGHNA and YSLEER. The CDR3 nucleotides are TGCGCCAGCAGCCAAGATGGGACAGGGGGTGAAAAACTGTTTTTT. It codes for CASSQDGTGGEKLFF.

The rearrangement links TRBV5-1 to TRBJ1-4; D is unclear. V lost 3 bases, J lost 5 bases, and 14 bases lay in between. Germline CDR1 and CDR2: SGHRS and YFSETQ. The CDR3 spans 15 residues. The chain's CDR3 is CASSYGPGSNEKLFF. The CDR3 nucleotides read TGCGCCAGCAGCTACGGGCCCGGGTCAAATGAAAAACTGTTTTTT.

The V gene is TRBV5-1, the J gene TRBJ2-1, with 9 nucleotides matching TRBD1. The V and J ends lost 2 bases and 8 bases, in that order; junction bases with no gene match: 5. Germline V CDR1 and CDR2: SGHRS, YFSETQ. The CDR3 consists of 14 residues. CDR3 bases: TGCGCCAGCAGCTTAGGGGACAGGGTCGATGAGCAGTTCTTC. Protein sequence: CASSLGDRVDEQFF.

CDR3 coding DNA: TGTGCCAGCAGCCAACAGGGTAGCAATCAGCCCCAGCATTTT. As protein: CASSQQGSNQPQHF. The rearrangement links TRBV6-1 to TRBJ1-5; tentatively, D is TRBD1 (6 bases). Germline CDR1 MNHNS, CDR2 SASEGT. The CDR3 consists of 14 residues. The V end was cut by 6 bases, the J end by 0 bases, with 9 bases between.

The V and J genes are TRBV4-1 and TRBJ1-2, with 9 bases fitting TRBD1. V lost 2 bases to trimming and J lost 4 bases; unmatched junction nucleotides: 5. The CDR3 runs to 15 residues. CDR1 and CDR2 from the germline V gene are MGHRA and YSYEKL. DNA of the CDR3: TGCGCCAGCAGCCAAACGCGACAGGGGGGCTATGGCTACACCTTC. Protein: CASSQTRQGGYGYTF.

The chain couples TRBV4-2 to TRBJ2-7; 8 nucleotides line up with TRBD2. The length of the CDR3 is 17 residues. With 3 bases clipped from V and 0 bases from J, the junction kept 10 bases outside the gene matches. Germline assignment: CDR1 LGHNA and CDR2 YNFKEQ. CDR3 bases: TGTGCCAGCAGCCAGGGGGGTCTAGCGGGTTCCTCCTACGAGCAGTACTTC. Its translation: CASSQGGLAGSSYEQYF.

The chain has TRBV12-5 and TRBJ2-1; TRBD1 might be the D (5 bases). CDR3 length equals 15 residues. V dropped 1 base and J dropped 0 bases, with 7 bases sitting between them. Per germline, CDR1 LGHNT and CDR2 FRNRAP. CDR3 amino acids: CASGLGQHSYNEQFF. The CDR3 DNA reads TGTGCTAGTGGTTTGGGACAGCACTCCTACAATGAGCAGTTCTTC.

This chain joins TRBV25-1 and TRBJ2-1; D is perhaps TRBD2 (6 bases). Germline V lookup: CDR1 MGHDK, CDR2 SYGVNS. V dropped 4 bases and J dropped 5 bases, with 12 bases sitting between them. The CDR3 consists of 14 residues. The CDR3 loop reads CASSGDLANNEQFF. CDR3 DNA sequence: TGTGCCAGCAGTGGGGACTTAGCAAACAATGAGCAGTTCTTC.

V gene TRBV7-2 combines with J gene TRBJ2-7; no firm D call. The CDR3 has 14 residues. The germline gives CDR1 SGHTA, CDR2 FQGNSA. V lost 5 bases and J lost 6, with 17 bases in between. This chain's CDR3 is CASSHPLRIREQYF. CDR3 DNA: TGTGCCAGCAGCCACCCCCTTAGGATACGCGAGCAGTACTTC.

The chain uses TRBV28 and TRBJ1-1; D is unresolved. This CDR3 spans 14 amino acids. From germline, CDR1 is MDHEN and CDR2 SYDVKM. The ends were cut back, 4 bases at V and 1 base at J, with 10 bases in the middle. The CDR3 sequence: CASSSPGSNTEAFF. As DNA, the CDR3 is TGTGCCAGCAGTTCCCCGGGTTCGAACACTGAAGCTTTCTTT.

The chain recombines TRBV5-6 with TRBJ2-5; D unclear. Germline V gives CDR1 SGHDT, CDR2 YYEEEE. Trimming removed 2 bases from V and 5 bases from J, with 10 bases in between. This CDR3 is 13 amino acids long. Here the CDR3 reads CASSFPSKETQYF. CDR3 coding DNA: TGTGCCAGCAGCTTCCCCTCAAAGGAGACCCAGTACTTC.

The rearrangement links TRBV7-2 to TRBJ1-2; tentatively, D is TRBD1 (5 bases). Germline values: CDR1 SGHTA, CDR2 FQGNSA. The V and J ends lost 5 bases and 4 bases respectively, with 17 bases between them. The length of the CDR3 is 15 residues. The DNA for the CDR3 is TGTGCCAGCAGCGCTCTTCCCGGGGGGGGCTATGGCTACACCTTC. Its protein product is CASSALPGGGYGYTF.

V is TRBV6-6 and J is TRBJ2-2; D might be TRBD1 (6 bases). V was pared by 5 bases and J by 7 bases, with 17 bases between. Germline V gene sequence: CDR1 MNHNY, CDR2 SVGAGI (reference sequence). The CDR3 sequence is 15 residues long. The CDR3 coding sequence is TGTGCCAGCAGTGTATCCGGGACAACCCACGGGGAGCTGTTTTTT. Its protein is CASSVSGTTHGELFF.

This clone was counted only a few times. The chain joins TRBV2 to TRBJ2-7; 9 nucleotides agree with TRBD2. CDR1 is SNHLY, CDR2 FYNNEI, per germline. The CDR3 has 15 amino acids. V trimming: 6 bases; J trimming: 7 bases; junction bases outside the gene matches: 13. The DNA for the CDR3 is TGTGCCAGCAGGACTCCGAGGGTAGCGGGAGATGAGCAGTACTTC. Amino acid sequence: CASRTPRVAGDEQYF.

The chain's CDR3 is CASSLRLGRQETQYF. CDR3 in DNA: TGTGCCAGCAGCTTAAGACTAGGTCGGCAAGAGACCCAGTACTTC. The chain joins TRBV5-4 to TRBJ2-5, with D perhaps TRBD2 (6 bases). CDR3 length: 15 residues. V was cut by 2 bases and J by 2 bases, with 13 bases left in between. Germline CDR1 and CDR2: SGHNT and YYREEE (reference sequence).

V is TRBV4-3 and J is TRBJ1-2, with 10 bases aligning to TRBD1. The length of the CDR3 is 15 residues. CDR1 is LGHNA, CDR2 YSLEER, per germline. V shed 3 bases and J 6 bases; nucleotides not matched to a gene: 7. The CDR3: CASSQGTGDDDGYTF. Written as DNA, the CDR3 is TGCGCCAGCAGCCAGGGGACAGGGGACGACGATGGCTACACCTTC.

The V and J genes are TRBV6-1 and TRBJ2-1, with D perhaps matching TRBD2 (5 bases). Deletions cut 6 bases from V and 6 bases from J, with 18 bases between. The CDR3 spans 15 residues. Germline V gene sequence: CDR1 MNHNS, CDR2 SASEGT. CDR3 bases: TGTGCCAGCAGGAGGGAGCCTACTTCGGTCAATGAGCAGTTCTTC. Protein product: CASRREPTSVNEQFF.

The chain recombines TRBV4-1 with TRBJ2-4; D is uncertain. Germline V gene data show CDR1 as MGHRA and CDR2 as YSYEKL. With 2 bases removed from V and 0 bases from J, the gap between germline ends came to 8 bases. The CDR3 spans 15 residues. The CDR3 region is CASSQSVLAKNIQYF. CDR3 bases: TGCGCCAGCAGCCAAAGCGTCCTAGCCAAAAACATTCAGTACTTC.

V gene TRBV20-1 combines with J gene TRBJ1-1, with 7 bases identical to TRBD1. This CDR3 region has 11 residues. Per the germline V gene, CDR1 is DFQATT and CDR2 is SNEGSKA (reference sequence). CDR3 sequence reads: CVNRGDTEAFF. The CDR3 region has the DNA TGCGTAAACAGGGGTGACACTGAAGCTTTCTTT.

V gene TRBV5-4 combines with J gene TRBJ2-1, with no clear D. This CDR3 is built from 17 residues. The ends were cut back, 4 bases at V and 0 bases at J, with 17 bases in the middle. CDR1 is SGHNT and CDR2 is YYREEE in the germline V gene (reference sequence). This chain's CDR3 is CASSASLGSLSYNEQFF. The DNA for the CDR3 is TGTGCCAGCAGCGCCTCTCTGGGAAGCCTCTCCTACAATGAGCAGTTCTTC. Variable domain in full (rest from reference TRBV5-4 and TRBJ2-1): ETGVTQSPTHLIKTRGQQVTLRCSSQSGHNTVSWYQQALGQGPQFIFQYYREEENGRGNFPPRFSGLQFPNYSSELNVNALELDDSALYLCASSASLGSLSYNEQFFGPGTRLTVL.

The genes are TRBV5-6 and TRBJ1-1; D not certain. The CDR3 is made up of 13 amino acids. CDR1 and CDR2 (germline): SGHDT, YYEEEE. The germline V and J ends were trimmed by 2 bases and 0 bases, with 5 bases remaining between them. This CDR3 reads CASSFRMNTEAFF. For the CDR3, the DNA is TGTGCCAGCAGCTTTAGGATGAACACTGAAGCTTTCTTT.

This chain connects TRBV6-5 to TRBJ2-1, with D unresolved. Germline CDR1 is MNHEY and CDR2 is SVGAGI. The length of the CDR3 is 12 residues. Trimming took off 7 bases at V and 9 bases at J, with 13 bases between the two ends. DNA for the CDR3: TGTGCCAGCACCACCTCCCTGGGTGAGCAGTTCTTC. This encodes CASTTSLGEQFF.